This T cell receptor beta chain is drawn from a study of T cell responses to AZD1222 COVID-19 vaccine. The data were produced by immunoSEQ multiplex PCR, yet TCRdb's version contains in-frame clones alone and is incomplete. This table holds 150,000 to 200,000 clones, roughly 87% found once. Points from the study as a whole: Repertoire samples came only from after the peak T cell response.

About this clone: Its antigen is currently unknown.

The sequence derives from an adult in good health. Sample: peripheral blood, taken on day 0 of AZD1222 vaccination.

The CDR3 nucleotides are TGTGCCAGCAGCTGGACTTCGGGTGGCTACGAGCAGTACTTC. Protein product: CASSWTSGGYEQYF. The rearrangement joins TRBV3-1 (or the pseudogene TRBV3-2) to TRBJ2-7, with D possibly TRBD2 on 5 matching bases. CDR1 is LGHDT and CDR2 is YNNKEL in the germline V gene (reference sequence). The CDR3 runs 14 residues. V lost 5 bases to trimming and J lost 3 bases, with 14 bases between them.